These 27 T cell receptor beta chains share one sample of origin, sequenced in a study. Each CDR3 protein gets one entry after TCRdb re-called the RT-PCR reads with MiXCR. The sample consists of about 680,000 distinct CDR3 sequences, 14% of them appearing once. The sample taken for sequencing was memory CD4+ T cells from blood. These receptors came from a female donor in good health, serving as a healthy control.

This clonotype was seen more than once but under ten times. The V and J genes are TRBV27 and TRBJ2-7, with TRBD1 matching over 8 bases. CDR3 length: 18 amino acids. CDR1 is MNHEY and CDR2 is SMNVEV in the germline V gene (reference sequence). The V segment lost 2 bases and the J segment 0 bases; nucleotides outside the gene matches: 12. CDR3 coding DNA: TGTGCCAGCAGTTTAACACAAACCGGGACAGGTAGCTCCTACGAGCAGTACTTC. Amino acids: CASSLTQTGTGSSYEQYF.

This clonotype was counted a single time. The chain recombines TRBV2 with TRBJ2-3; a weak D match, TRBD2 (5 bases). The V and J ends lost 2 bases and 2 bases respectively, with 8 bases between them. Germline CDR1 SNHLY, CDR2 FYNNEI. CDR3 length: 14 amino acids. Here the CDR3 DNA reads TGTGCCAGCAGTGAATCTAGCATCACAGATACGCAGTATTTT. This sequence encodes CASSESSITDTQYF.

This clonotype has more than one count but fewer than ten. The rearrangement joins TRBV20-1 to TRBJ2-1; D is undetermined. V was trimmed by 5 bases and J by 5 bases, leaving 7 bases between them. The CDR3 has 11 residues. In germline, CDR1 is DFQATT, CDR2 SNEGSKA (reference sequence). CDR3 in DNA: TGCAGTGCTCCCCGCAACAATGAGCAGTTCTTC. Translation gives CSAPRNNEQFF.

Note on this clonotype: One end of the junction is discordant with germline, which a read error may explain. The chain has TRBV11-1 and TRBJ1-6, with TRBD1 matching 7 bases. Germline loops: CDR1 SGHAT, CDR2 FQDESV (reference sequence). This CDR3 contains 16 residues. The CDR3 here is CASCLAGTADNSPLHF. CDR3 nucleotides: TGTGCCAGCTGCTTAGCGGGGACAGCTGATAATTCACCCCTCCACTTT.

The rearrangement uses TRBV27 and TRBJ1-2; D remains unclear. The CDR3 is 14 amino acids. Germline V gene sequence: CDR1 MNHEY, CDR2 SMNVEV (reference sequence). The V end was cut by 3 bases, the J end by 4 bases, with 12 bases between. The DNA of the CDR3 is TGTGCCAGCAGTTTTCGACGGAACCTCTATGGCTACACCTTC. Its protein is CASSFRRNLYGYTF.

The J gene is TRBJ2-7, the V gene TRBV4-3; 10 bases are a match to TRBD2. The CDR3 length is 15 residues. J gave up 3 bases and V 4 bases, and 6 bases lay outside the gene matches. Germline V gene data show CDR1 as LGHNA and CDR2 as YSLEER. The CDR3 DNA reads TGCGCCAGCAGCCTAACAGGGACTAGCGACTACGAGCAGTACTTC. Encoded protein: CASSLTGTSDYEQYF.

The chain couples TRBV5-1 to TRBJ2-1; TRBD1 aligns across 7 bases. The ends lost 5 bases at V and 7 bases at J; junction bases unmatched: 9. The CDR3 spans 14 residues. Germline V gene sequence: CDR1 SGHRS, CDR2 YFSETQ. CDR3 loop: CASSPGQPINEQFF. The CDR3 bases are TGCGCCAGCAGTCCGGGACAGCCCATTAATGAGCAGTTCTTC.

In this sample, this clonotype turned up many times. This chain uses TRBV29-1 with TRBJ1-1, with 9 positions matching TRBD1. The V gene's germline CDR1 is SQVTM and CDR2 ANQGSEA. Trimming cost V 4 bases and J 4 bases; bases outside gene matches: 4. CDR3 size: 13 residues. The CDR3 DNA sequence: TGCAGCGTTGTGAAGACAGGGGGCACTGAAGCTTTCTTT. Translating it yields CSVVKTGGTEAFF.

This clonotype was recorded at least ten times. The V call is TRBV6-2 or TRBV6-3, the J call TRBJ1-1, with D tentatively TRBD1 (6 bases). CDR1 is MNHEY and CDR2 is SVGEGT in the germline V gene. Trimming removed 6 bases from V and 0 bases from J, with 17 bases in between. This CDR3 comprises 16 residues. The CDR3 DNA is TGTGCCAGCAGCTCCGGTTGGGGGGCAATGAACACTGAAGCTTTCTTT. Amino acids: CASSSGWGAMNTEAFF.

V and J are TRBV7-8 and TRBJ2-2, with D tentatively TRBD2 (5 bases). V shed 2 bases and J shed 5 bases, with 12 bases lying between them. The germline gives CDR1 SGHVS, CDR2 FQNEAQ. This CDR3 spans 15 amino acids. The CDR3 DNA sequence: TGTGCCAGCAGCTTAAGGGTCACGGGGACCGGGGAGCTGTTTTTT. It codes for CASSLRVTGTGELFF.

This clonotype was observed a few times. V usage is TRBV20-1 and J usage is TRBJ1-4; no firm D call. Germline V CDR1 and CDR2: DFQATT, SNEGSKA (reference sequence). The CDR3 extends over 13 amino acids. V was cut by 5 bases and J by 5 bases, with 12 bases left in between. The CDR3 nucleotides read TGCAGTGCTTGGACGGCGAAGAATGAAAAACTGTTTTTT. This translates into CSAWTAKNEKLFF.

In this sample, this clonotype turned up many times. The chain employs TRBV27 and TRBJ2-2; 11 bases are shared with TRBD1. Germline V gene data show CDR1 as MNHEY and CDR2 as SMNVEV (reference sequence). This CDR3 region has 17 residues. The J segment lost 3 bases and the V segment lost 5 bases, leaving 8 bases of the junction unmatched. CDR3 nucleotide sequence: TGTGCCAGCAGTGTCACCGGGACAGGGGGTTACACCGGGGAGCTGTTTTTT. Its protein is CASSVTGTGGYTGELFF.

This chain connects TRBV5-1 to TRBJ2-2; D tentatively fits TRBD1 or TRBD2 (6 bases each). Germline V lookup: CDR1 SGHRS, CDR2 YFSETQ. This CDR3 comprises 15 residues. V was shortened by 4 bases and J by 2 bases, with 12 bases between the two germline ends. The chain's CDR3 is CASSNAGQNTGELFF. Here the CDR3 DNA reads TGCGCCAGCAGCAACGCGGGACAAAACACCGGGGAGCTGTTTTTT.

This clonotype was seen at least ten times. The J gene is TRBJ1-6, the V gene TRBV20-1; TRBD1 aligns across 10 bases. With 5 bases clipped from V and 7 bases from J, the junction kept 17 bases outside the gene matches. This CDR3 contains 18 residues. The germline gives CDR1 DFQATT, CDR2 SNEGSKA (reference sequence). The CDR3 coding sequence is TGCAGTGCTCCTCCCCGGGCAGGACAGGGGGTTCCCAATTCACCCCTCCACTTT. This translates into CSAPPRAGQGVPNSPLHF.

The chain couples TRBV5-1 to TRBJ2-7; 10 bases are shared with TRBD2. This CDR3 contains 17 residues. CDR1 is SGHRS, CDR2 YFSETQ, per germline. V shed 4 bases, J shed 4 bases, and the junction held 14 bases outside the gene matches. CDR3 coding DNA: TGCGCCAGCAGCCTGACCCCACAAGCGGGAGGGCCTTACGAGCAGTACTTC. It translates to CASSLTPQAGGPYEQYF.

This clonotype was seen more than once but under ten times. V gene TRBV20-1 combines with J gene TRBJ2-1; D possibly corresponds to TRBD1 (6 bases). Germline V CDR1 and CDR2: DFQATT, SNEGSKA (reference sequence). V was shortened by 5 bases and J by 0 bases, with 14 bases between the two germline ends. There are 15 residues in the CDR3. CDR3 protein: CSAEGVLPSYNEQFF. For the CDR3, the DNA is TGCAGTGCTGAGGGGGTTCTACCCTCCTACAATGAGCAGTTCTTC.

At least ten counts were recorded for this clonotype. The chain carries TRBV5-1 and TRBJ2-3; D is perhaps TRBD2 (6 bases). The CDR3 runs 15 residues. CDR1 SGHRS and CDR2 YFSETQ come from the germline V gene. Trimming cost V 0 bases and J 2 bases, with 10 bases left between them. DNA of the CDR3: TGCGCCAGCAGCTTGGTTAGCGGTCCCACAGATACGCAGTATTTT. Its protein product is CASSLVSGPTDTQYF.

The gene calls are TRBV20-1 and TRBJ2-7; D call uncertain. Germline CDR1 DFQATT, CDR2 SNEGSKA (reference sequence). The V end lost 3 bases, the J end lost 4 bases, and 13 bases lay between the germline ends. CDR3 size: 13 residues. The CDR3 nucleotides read TGCAGTGCTAGCACCCCAACCATATACGAGCAGTACTTC. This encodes CSASTPTIYEQYF.

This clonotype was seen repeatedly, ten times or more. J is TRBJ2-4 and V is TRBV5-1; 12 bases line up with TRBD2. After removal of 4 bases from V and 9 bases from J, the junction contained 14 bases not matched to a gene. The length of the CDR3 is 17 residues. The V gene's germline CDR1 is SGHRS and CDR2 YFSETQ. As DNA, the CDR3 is TGCGCCAGCAGCCCCTTACTAGCGGGAGGCAATGTTGGCATTCAGTACTTC. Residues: CASSPLLAGGNVGIQYF.

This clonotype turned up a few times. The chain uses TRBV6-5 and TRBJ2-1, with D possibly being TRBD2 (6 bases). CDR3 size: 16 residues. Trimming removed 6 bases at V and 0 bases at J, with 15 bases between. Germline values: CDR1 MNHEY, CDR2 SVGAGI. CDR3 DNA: TGTGCCAGCAGAATGCTGGCGGGAAGCTCCTACAATGAGCAGTTCTTC. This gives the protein CASRMLAGSSYNEQFF.

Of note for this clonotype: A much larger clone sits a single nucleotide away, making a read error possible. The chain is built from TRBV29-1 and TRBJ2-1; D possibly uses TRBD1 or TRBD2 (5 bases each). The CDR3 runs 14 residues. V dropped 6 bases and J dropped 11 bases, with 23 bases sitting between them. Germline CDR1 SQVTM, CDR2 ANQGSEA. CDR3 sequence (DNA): TGCAGCGTGGCCCCGTTACTGCCGTGGGGGAAGCAGTTCTTC. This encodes CSVAPLLPWGKQFF.

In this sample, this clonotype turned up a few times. The CDR3 DNA is TGTGCCAGCAGTCTCGACAGGGATGTGATGAGCAATCAGCCCCAGCATTTT. It codes for CASSLDRDVMSNQPQHF. The rearrangement uses TRBV28 and TRBJ1-5; 7 bases line up with TRBD1. Per the germline V gene, CDR1 is MDHEN and CDR2 is SYDVKM. This CDR3 is 17 amino acids long. Unmatched junction bases numbered 11, after V lost 5 bases and J lost 1 base.

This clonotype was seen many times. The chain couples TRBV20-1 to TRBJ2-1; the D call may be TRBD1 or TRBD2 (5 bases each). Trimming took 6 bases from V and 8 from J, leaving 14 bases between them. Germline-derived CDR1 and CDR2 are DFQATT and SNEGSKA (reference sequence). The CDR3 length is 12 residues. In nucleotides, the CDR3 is TGCAGTGCCACAACCGGGACGTATGAGCAGTTCTTC. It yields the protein CSATTGTYEQFF.

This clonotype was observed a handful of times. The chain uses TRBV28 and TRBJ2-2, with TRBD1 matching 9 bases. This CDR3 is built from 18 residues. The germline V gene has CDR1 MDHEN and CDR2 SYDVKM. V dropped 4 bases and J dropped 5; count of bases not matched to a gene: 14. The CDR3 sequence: CASSSPSDRGVFTGELFF. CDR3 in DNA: TGTGCCAGCAGTTCCCCCTCGGACAGGGGTGTGTTTACCGGGGAGCTGTTTTTT.

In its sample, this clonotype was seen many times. The chain's CDR3 is CASSKKDTQYF. The CDR3 DNA reads as TGTGCCAGCAGCAAGAAAGATACGCAGTATTTT. The genes are TRBV5-6 and TRBJ2-3; the D is unclear. The germline V gene has CDR1 SGHDT and CDR2 YYEEEE. With 4 bases removed from V and 5 bases from J, the gap between germline ends came to 5 bases. The CDR3 runs to 11 residues.

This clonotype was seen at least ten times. The CDR3 nucleotides are TGTGCCAGCAGCAGGGGGCAGCGTGGCTACACCTTC. Protein: CASSRGQRGYTF. This chain uses TRBV12-3 or TRBV12-4 with TRBJ1-2; 8 bases match TRBD1. V trimming: 6 bases; J trimming: 7 bases; junction bases outside the gene matches: 4. CDR3 length: 12 amino acids.

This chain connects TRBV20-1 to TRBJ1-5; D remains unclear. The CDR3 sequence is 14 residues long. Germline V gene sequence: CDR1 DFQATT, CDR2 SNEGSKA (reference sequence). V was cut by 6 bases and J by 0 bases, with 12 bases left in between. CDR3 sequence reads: CSAERTDSNQPQHF. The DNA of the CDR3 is TGCAGTGCGGAAAGGACGGATAGCAATCAGCCCCAGCATTTT.